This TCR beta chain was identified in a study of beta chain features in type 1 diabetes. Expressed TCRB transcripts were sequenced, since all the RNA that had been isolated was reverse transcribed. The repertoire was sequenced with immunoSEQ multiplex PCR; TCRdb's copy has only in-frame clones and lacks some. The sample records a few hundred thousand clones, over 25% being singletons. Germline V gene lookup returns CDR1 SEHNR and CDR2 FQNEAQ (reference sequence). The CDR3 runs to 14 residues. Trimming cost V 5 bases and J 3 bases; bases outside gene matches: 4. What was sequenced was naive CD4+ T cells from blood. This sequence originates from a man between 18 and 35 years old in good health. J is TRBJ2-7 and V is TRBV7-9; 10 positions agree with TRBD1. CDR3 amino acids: CASSTGTGDYEQYF. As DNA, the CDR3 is TGTGCCAGCAGCACCGGGACAGGGGACTACGAGCAGTACTTC.